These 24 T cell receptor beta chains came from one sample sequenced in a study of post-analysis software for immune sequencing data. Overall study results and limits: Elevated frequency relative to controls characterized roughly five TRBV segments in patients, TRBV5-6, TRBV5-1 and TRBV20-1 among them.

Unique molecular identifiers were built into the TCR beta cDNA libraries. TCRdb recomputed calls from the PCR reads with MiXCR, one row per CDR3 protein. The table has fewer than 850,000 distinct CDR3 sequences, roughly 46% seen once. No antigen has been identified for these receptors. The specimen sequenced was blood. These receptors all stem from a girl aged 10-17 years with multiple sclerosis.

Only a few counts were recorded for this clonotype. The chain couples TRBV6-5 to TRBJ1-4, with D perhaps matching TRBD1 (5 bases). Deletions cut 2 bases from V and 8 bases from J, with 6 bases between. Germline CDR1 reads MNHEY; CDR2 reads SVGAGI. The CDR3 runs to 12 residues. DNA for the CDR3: TGTGCCAGCAGTTACAACAGGGAAAAACTGTTTTTT. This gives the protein CASSYNREKLFF.

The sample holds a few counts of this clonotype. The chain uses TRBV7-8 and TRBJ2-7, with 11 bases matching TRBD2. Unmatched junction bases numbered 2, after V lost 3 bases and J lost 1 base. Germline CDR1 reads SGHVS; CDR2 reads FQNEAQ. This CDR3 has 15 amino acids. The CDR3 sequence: CASSFRLAGSYEQYF. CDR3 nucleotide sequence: TGTGCCAGCAGCTTCCGACTAGCGGGATCCTACGAGCAGTACTTC.

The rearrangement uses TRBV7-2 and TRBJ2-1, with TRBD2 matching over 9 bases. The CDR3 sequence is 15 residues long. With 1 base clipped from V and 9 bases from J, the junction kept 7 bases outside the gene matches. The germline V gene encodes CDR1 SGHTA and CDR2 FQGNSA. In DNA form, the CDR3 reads TGTGCCAGCAGCTTAGTTGCGGGAGGGGAGGGTGAGCAGTTCTTC. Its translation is CASSLVAGGEGEQFF.

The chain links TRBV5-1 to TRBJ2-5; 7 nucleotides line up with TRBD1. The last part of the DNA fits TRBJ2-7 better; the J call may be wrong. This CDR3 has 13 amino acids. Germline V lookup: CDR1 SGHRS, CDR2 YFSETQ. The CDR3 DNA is TGCGCCAGCAGCTCACTGACAGGGCCCGAGCAGTACTTC. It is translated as CASSSLTGPEQYF.

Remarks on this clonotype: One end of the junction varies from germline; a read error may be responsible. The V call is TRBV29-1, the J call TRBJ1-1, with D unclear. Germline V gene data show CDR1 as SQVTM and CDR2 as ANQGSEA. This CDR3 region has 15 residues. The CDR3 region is CSVEDEREMNTKAFF. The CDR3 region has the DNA TGCAGCGTTGAAGATGAGCGCGAGATGAACACTAAAGCTTTCTTT. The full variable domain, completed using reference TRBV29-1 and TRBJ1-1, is SAVISQKPSRDICQRGTSLTIQCQVDSQVTMMFWYRQQPGQSLTLIATANQGSEATYESGFVIDKFPISRPNLTFSTLTVSNMSPEDSSIYLCSVEDEREMNTKAFFGQGTRLTVV.

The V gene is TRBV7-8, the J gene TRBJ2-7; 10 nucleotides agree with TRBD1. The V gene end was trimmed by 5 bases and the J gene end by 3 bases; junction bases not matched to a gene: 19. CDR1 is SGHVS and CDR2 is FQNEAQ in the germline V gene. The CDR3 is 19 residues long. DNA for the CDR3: TGTGCCAGCAGCCACTCACGACAGGGGGCTTCTAGCGGATACTACGAGCAGTACTTC. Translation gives CASSHSRQGASSGYYEQYF.

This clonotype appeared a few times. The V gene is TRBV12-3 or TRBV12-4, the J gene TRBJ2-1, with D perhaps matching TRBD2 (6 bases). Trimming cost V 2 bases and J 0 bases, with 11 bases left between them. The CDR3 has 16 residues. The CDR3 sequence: CASSLRGLGSYNEQFF. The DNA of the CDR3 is TGTGCCAGCAGTTTACGGGGACTGGGCTCCTACAATGAGCAGTTCTTC.

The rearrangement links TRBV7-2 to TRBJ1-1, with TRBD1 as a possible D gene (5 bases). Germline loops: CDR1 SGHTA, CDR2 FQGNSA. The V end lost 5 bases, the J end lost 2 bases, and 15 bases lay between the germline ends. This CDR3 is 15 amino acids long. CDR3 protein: CASSPYFGGNTEAFF. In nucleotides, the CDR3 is TGTGCCAGCAGCCCGTACTTTGGGGGTAACACTGAAGCTTTCTTT.

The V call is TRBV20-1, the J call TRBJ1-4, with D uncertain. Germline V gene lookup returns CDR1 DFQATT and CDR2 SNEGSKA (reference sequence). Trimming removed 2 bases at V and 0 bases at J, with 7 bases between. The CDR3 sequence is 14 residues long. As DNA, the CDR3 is TGCAGTGCTAGAAGGTTCGCAACTAATGAAAAACTGTTTTTT. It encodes CSARRFATNEKLFF.

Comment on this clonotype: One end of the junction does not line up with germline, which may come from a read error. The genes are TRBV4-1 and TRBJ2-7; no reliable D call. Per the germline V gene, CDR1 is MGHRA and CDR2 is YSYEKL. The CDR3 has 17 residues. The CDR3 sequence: CAGSQERAPPTPYEQYF. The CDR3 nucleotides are TGCGCCGGCAGCCAAGAGCGAGCGCCTCCAACCCCCTACGAGCAGTACTTC.

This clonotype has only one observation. The CDR3 loop is CASSQGAGEKNTF. In nucleotides, the CDR3 is TGTGCCAGCAGCCAGGGCGCAGGGGAGAAGAACACCTTC. V usage is TRBV7-9 and J usage is TRBJ1-2, with D possibly being TRBD1 (6 bases). Germline values: CDR1 SEHNR, CDR2 FQNEAQ (reference sequence). CDR3 length: 13 amino acids. V lost 5 bases, J lost 12 bases, and 19 bases lay in between.

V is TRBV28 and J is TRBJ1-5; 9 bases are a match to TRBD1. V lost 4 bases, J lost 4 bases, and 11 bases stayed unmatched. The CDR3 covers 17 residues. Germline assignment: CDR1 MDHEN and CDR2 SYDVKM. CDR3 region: CASSSPGTGTRNQPQHF. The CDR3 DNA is TGTGCCAGCAGTTCACCCGGGACAGGGACACGAAATCAGCCCCAGCATTTT.

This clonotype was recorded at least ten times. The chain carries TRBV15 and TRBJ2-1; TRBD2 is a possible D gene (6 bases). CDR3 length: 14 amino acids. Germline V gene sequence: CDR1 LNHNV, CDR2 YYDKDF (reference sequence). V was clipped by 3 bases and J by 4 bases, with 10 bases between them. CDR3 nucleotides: TGTGCCACCAGCAGGGACCGGGGGTACAATGAGCAGTTCTTC. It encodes CATSRDRGYNEQFF.

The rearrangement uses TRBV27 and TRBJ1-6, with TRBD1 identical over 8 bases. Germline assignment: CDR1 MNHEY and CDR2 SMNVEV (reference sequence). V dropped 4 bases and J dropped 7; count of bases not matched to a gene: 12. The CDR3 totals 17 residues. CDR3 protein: CASSYHRGWMSNSPLHF. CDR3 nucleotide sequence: TGTGCCAGCAGTTACCACAGGGGGTGGATGAGCAATTCACCCCTCCACTTT.

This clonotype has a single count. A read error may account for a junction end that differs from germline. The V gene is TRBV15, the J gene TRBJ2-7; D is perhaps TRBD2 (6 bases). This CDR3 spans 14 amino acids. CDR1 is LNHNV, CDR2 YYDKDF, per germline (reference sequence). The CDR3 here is CTTSRLGDRYEQYF. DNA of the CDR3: TGTACCACCAGCAGACTAGGCGACCGCTACGAGCAGTACTTC.

The CDR3 region has the DNA TGTGCCAGCAGCCAAGATGGGCAGCCCCCAGATACGCAGTATTTT. It yields the protein CASSQDGQPPDTQYF. The chain links TRBV4-2 to TRBJ2-3; no clear D gene. This CDR3 is built from 15 residues. Germline-derived CDR1 and CDR2 are LGHNA and YNFKEQ. V lost 0 bases, J lost 4 bases, and 11 bases lay in between.

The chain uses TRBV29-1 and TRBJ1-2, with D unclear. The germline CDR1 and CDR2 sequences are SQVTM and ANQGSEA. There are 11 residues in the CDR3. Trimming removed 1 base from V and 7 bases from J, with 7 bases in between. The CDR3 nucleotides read TGCAGCGTTGAAGGACGGGCTGGCTACACCTTC. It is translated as CSVEGRAGYTF.

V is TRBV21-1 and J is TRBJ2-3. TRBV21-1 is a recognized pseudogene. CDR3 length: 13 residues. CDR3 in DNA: TGTGCCAGCACAGACGCGCGCACAGATACGCAGTATTTT. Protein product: CASTDARTDTQYF.

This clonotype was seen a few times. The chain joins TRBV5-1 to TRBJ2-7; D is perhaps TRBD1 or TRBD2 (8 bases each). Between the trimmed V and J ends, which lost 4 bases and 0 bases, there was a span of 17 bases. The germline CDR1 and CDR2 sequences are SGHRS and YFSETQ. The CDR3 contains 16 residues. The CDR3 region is CASSKNRGTSSYEQYF. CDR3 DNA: TGCGCCAGCAGCAAGAACAGGGGGACTAGCTCCTACGAGCAGTACTTC.

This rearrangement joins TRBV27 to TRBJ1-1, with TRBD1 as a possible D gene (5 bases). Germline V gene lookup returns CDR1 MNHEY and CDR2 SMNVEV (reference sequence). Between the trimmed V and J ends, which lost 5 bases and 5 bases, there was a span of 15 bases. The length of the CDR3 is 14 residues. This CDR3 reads CASSGTDVRTEAFF. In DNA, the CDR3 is TGTGCCAGCAGTGGGACGGATGTGAGGACTGAAGCTTTCTTT.

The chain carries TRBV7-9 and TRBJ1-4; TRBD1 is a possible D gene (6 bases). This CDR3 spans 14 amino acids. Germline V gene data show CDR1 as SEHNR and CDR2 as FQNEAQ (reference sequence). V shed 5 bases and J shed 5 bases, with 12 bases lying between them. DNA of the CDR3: TGTGCCAGCAGCCCCGGGACAAAGAATGAAAAACTGTTTTTT. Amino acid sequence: CASSPGTKNEKLFF.

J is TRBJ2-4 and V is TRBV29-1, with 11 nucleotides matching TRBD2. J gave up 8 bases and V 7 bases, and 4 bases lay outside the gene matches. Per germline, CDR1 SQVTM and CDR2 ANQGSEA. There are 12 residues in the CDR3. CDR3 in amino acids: CSATSGIDIQYF. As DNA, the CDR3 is TGCAGCGCGACTAGCGGGATTGACATTCAGTACTTC. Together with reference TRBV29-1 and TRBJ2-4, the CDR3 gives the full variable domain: SAVISQKPSRDICQRGTSLTIQCQVDSQVTMMFWYRQQPGQSLTLIATANQGSEATYESGFVIDKFPISRPNLTFSTLTVSNMSPEDSSIYLCSATSGIDIQYFGAGTRLSVL.

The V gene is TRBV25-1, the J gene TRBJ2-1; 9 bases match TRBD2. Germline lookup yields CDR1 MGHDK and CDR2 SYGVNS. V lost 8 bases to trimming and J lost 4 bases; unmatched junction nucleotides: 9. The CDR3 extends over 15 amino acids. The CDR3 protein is CASRMELAGYNEQFF. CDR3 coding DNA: TGTGCCAGCCGTATGGAACTAGCGGGTTACAATGAGCAGTTCTTC.

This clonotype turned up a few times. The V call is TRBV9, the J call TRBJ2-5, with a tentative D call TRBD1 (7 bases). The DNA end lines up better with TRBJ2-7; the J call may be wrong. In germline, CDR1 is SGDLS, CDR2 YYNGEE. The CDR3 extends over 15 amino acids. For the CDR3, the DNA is TGTGCCAGCAGCGGGGGGGACAGCATTGGCTACGAGCAGTACTTC. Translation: CASSGGDSIGYEQYF.